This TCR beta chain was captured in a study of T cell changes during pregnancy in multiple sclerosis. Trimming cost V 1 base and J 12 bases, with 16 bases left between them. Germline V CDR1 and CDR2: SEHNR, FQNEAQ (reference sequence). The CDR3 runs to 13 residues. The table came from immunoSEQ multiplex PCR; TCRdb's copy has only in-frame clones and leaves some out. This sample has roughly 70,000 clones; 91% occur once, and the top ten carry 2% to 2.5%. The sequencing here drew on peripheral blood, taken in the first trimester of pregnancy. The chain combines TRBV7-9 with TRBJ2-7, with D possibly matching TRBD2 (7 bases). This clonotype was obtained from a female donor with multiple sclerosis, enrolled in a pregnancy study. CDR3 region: CASSLEIGGGRYF. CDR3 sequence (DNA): TGTGCCAGCAGCTTAGAGATCGGGGGCGGGAGGTACTTC.